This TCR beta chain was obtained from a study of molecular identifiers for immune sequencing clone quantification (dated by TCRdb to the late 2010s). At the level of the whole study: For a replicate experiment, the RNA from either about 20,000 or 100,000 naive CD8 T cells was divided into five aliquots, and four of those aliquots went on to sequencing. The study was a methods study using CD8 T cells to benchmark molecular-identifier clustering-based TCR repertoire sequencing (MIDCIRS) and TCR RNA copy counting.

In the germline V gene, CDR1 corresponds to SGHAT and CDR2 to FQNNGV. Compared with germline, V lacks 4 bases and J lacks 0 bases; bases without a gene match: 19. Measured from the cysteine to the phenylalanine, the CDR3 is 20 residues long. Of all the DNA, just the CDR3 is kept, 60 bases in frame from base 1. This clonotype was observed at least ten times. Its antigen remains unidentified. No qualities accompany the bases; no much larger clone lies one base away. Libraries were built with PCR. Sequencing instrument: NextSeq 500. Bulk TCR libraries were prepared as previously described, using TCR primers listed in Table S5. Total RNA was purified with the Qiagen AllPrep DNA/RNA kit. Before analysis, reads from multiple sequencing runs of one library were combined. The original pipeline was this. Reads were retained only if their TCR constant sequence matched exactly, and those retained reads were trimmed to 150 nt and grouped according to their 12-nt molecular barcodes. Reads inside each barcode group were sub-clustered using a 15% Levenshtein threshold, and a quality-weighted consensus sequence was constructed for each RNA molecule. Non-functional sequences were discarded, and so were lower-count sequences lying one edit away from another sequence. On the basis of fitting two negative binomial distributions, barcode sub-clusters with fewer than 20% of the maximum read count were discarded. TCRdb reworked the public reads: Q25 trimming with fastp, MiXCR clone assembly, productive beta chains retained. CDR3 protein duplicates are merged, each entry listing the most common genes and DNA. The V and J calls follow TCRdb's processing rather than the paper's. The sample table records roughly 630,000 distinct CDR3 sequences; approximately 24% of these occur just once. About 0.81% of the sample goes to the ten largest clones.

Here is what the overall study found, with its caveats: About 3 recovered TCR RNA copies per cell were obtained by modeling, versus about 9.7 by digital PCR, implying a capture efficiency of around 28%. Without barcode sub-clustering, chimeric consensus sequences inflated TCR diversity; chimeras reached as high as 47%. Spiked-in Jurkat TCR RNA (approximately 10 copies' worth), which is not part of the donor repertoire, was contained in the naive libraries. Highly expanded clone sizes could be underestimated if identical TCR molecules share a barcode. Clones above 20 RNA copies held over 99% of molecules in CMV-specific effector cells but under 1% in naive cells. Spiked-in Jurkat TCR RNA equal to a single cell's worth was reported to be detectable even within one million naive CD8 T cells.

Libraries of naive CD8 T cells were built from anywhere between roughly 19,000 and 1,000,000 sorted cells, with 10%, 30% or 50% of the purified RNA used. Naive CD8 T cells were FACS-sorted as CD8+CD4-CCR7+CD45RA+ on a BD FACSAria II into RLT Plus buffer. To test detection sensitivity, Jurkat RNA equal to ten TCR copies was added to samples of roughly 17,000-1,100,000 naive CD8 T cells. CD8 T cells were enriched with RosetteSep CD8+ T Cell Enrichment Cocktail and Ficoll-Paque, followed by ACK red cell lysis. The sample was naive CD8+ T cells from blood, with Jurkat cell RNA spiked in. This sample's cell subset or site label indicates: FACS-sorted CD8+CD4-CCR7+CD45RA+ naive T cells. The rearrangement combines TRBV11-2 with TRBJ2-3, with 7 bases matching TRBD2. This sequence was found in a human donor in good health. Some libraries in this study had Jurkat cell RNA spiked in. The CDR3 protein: CASSSRWVNPGLTSTDTQYF. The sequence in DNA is TGTGCCAGCAGCTCCCGCTGGGTAAATCCGGGACTAACTAGCACAGATACGCAGTATTTT.